These T cell receptor beta chains were read from a single sample in a study of blood T cell repertoires in COVID-19. Generated by immunoSEQ multiplex PCR, the TCRdb table keeps only in-frame clones and is missing some. The sample gives under 550,000 clones, approximately 90% of which show up once; roughly 0.78% is in the top ten. Material: peripheral blood. The source is a man aged 18 to 30 with COVID-19, enrolled during active disease. Both conserved end residues are part of each CDR3. D genes are given only for firm matches. The size field is filled for only some rows; it gives once, few, many or a size class.

cdr3_length: 14; v_call: TRBV4-1; j_call: TRBJ2-1; d_call: -; clone_size: -; cdr3_aa: CASSQEGPRNEQFF; cdr3_nt: TGCGCCAGCAGCCAGGAGGGACCACGCAATGAGCAGTTCTTC
cdr3_length: 15; v_call: TRBV6-4; j_call: TRBJ1-6; d_call: TRBD1; clone_size: -; cdr3_aa: CASSYTTGGFSPLHF; cdr3_nt: TGTGCCAGCAGTTACACAACAGGGGGTTTTTCACCCCTCCACTTT
cdr3_length: 13; v_call: TRBV18; j_call: TRBJ2-5; d_call: TRBD1; clone_size: -; cdr3_aa: CASSRQGMETQYF; cdr3_nt: TGTGCCAGCTCACGACAGGGGATGGAGACCCAGTACTTC
cdr3_length: 15; v_call: TRBV6-5; j_call: TRBJ2-1; d_call: TRBD2; clone_size: -; cdr3_aa: CASSPSGRGYNEQFF; cdr3_nt: TGTGCCAGCAGTCCGAGCGGGAGAGGGTACAATGAGCAGTTCTTC
cdr3_length: 15; v_call: TRBV5-1; j_call: TRBJ2-1; d_call: -; clone_size: -; cdr3_aa: CASSLEGGSYNEQFF; cdr3_nt: TGCGCCAGCAGCTTGGAGGGAGGATCCTACAATGAGCAGTTCTTC
cdr3_length: 13; v_call: TRBV5-1; j_call: TRBJ1-1; d_call: -; clone_size: -; cdr3_aa: CASSLRDEGRAFF; cdr3_nt: TGCGCCAGCAGCTTGAGAGATGAGGGGAGGGCTTTCTTT
cdr3_length: 15; v_call: TRBV27; j_call: TRBJ1-5; d_call: -; clone_size: few; cdr3_aa: CASSPPSAANQPQHF; cdr3_nt: TGTGCCAGCAGCCCCCCTTCCGCGGCTAATCAGCCCCAGCATTTT
cdr3_length: 14; v_call: TRBV3-1/TRBV3-2; j_call: TRBJ2-7; d_call: -; clone_size: -; cdr3_aa: CASSLTGSRYEQYF; cdr3_nt: TGTGCCAGCAGCCTAACAGGGTCTAGGTACGAGCAGTACTTC
cdr3_length: 19; v_call: TRBV10-3; j_call: TRBJ2-5; d_call: TRBD2; clone_size: once; cdr3_aa: CAISESQGTSGSDLETQYF; cdr3_nt: TGTGCCATCAGTGAGTCCCAGGGGACTAGCGGGAGCGATTTGGAGACCCAGTACTTC
cdr3_length: 15; v_call: TRBV7-9; j_call: TRBJ2-7; d_call: -; clone_size: -; cdr3_aa: CASSLDTLSSYEQYF; cdr3_nt: TGTGCCAGCAGCTTAGATACTCTTAGCTCCTACGAGCAGTACTTC
cdr3_length: 12; v_call: TRBV12-3/TRBV12-4; j_call: TRBJ2-7; d_call: -; clone_size: few; cdr3_aa: CASSFRGYEQYF; cdr3_nt: TGTGCCAGCAGTTTTCGCGGATACGAGCAGTACTTC
cdr3_length: 15; v_call: TRBV13; j_call: TRBJ2-5; d_call: -; clone_size: -; cdr3_aa: CASSSWRDSRETQYF; cdr3_nt: TGTGCCAGCAGCTCCTGGCGGGACAGCAGAGAGACCCAGTACTTC
cdr3_length: 11; v_call: TRBV6-1; j_call: TRBJ2-7; d_call: -; clone_size: -; cdr3_aa: CASSTGNEQYF; cdr3_nt: TGTGCCAGCAGTACAGGGAACGAGCAGTACTTC
cdr3_length: 14; v_call: TRBV11-2; j_call: TRBJ2-7; d_call: TRBD2; clone_size: -; cdr3_aa: CASSPGLVALEQYF; cdr3_nt: TGTGCCAGCAGCCCCGGACTAGTGGCCCTCGAGCAGTACTTC
cdr3_length: 14; v_call: TRBV7-9; j_call: TRBJ2-1; d_call: -; clone_size: -; cdr3_aa: CASSLALGGFEQFF; cdr3_nt: TGTGCCAGCAGCTTAGCGCTAGGGGGTTTTGAGCAGTTCTTC
cdr3_length: 15; v_call: TRBV7-9; j_call: TRBJ1-2; d_call: TRBD1; clone_size: -; cdr3_aa: CASSSSWDSNYGYTF; cdr3_nt: TGTGCCAGCAGCTCCTCCTGGGACAGCAACTATGGCTACACCTTC
cdr3_length: 15; v_call: TRBV18; j_call: TRBJ1-1; d_call: -; clone_size: -; cdr3_aa: CASSLATGANTEAFF; cdr3_nt: TGTGCCAGCTCACTCGCCACAGGAGCGAACACTGAAGCTTTCTTT